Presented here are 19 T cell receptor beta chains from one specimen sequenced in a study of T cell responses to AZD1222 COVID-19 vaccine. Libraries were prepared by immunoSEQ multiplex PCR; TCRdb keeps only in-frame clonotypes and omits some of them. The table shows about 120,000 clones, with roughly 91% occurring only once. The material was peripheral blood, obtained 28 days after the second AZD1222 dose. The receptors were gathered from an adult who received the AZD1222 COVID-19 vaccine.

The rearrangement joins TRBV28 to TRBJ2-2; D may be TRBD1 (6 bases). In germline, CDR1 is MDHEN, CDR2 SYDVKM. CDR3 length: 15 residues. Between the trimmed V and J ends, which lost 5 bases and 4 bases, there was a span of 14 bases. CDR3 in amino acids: CASSLATGGTGELFF. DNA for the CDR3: TGTGCCAGCAGTCTGGCGACAGGTGGCACCGGGGAGCTGTTTTTT.

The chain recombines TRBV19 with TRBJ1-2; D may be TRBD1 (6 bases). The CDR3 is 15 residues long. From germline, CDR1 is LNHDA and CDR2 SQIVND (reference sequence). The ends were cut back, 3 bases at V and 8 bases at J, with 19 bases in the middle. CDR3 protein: CASSMVRGLNPGYTF. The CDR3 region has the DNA TGTGCCAGTAGTATGGTCAGGGGATTAAATCCCGGCTACACCTTC.

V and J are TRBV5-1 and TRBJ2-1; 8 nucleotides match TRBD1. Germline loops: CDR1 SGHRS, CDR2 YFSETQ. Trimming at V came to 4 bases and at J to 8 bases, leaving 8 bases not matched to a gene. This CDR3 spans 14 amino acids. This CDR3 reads CASSVGQVMYEQFF. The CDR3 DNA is TGCGCCAGCAGCGTGGGACAGGTGATGTATGAGCAGTTCTTC.

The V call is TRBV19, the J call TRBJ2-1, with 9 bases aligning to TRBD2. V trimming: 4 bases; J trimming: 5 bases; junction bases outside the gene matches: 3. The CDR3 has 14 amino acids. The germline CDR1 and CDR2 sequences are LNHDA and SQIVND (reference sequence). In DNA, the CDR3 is TGTGCCAGTAGTACGACTAGCGGAAACAATGAGCAGTTCTTC. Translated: CASSTTSGNNEQFF.

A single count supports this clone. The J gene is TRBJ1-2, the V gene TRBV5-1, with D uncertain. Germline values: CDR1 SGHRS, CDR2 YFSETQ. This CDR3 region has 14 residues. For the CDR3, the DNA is TGCGCGAAAGGGAACCAAGCCTCTAACTATGGCTACACCTTC. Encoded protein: CAKGNQASNYGYTF.

The CDR3 nucleotides read TGTGCCAGCAGCCCCCCTGGACTAGCGGGGAACCACGGGACCCAGTACTTC. This translates into CASSPPGLAGNHGTQYF. The V and J genes are TRBV7-2 and TRBJ2-5; TRBD2 matches 12 bases. In germline, CDR1 is SGHTA, CDR2 FQGNSA. The J segment lost 7 bases and the V segment lost 5 bases, leaving 14 bases of the junction unmatched. CDR3 length: 17 amino acids.

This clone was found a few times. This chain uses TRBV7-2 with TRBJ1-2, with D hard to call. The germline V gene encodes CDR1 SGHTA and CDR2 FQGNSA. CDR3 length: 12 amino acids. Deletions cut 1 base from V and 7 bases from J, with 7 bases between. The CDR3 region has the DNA TGTGCCAGCAGCTTAGGGGGAGGTGGCTACACCTTC. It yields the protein CASSLGGGGYTF.

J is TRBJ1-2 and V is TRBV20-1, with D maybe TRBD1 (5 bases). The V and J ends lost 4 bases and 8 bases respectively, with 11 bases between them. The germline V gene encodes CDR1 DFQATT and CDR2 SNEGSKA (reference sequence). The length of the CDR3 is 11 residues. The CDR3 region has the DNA TGCAGTGCTAAGACAGCAGGAGGCTACACCTTC. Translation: CSAKTAGGYTF.

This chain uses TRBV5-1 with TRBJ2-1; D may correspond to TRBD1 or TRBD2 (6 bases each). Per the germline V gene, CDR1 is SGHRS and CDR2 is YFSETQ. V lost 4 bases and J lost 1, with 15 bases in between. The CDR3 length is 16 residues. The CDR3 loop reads CASSPGGGMSYNEQFF. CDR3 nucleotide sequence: TGCGCCAGCAGCCCCGGGGGCGGGATGTCCTACAATGAGCAGTTCTTC.

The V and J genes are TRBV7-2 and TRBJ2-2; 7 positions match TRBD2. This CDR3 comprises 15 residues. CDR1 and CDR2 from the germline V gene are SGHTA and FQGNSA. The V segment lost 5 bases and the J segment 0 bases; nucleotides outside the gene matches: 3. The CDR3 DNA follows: TGTGCCAGCAGCCAAGCGGGGACGAACACCGGGGAGCTGTTTTTT. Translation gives CASSQAGTNTGELFF.

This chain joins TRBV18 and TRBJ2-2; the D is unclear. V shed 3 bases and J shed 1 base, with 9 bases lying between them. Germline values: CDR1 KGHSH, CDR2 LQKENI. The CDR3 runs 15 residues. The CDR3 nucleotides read TGTGCCAGCTCACCGCTTACACTGAACACCGGGGAGCTGTTTTTT. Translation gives CASSPLTLNTGELFF.

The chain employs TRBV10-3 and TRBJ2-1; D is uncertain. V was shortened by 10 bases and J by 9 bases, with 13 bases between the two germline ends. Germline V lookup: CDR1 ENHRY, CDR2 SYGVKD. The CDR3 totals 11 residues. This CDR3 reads CATSRAGEQFF. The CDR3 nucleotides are TGTGCCACCAGCCGGGCTGGTGAGCAGTTCTTC.

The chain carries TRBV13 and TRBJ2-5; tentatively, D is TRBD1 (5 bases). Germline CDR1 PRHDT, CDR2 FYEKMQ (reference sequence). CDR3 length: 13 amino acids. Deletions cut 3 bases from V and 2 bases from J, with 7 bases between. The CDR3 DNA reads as TGTGCCAGCAGCTTGGGGCAGCAAGAGACCCAGTACTTC. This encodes CASSLGQQETQYF.

The DNA for the CDR3 is TGCGCCAGCAGCTTGGGCACCGGGACCAAAGCCACCGGGGAGCTGTTTTTT. Residues: CASSLGTGTKATGELFF. The J gene is TRBJ2-2, the V gene TRBV5-1, with D possibly called TRBD1 or TRBD2 (5 bases each). Germline CDR1 is SGHRS and CDR2 is YFSETQ. The CDR3 is 17 residues long. Trimming pared 0 bases from V and 4 bases from J, leaving 16 bases between.

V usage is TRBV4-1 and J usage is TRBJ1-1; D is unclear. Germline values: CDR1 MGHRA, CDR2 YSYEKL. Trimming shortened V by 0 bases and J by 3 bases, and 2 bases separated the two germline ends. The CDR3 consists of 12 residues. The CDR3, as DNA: TGCGCCAGCAGCCAAGAGTACACTGAAGCTTTCTTT. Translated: CASSQEYTEAFF.

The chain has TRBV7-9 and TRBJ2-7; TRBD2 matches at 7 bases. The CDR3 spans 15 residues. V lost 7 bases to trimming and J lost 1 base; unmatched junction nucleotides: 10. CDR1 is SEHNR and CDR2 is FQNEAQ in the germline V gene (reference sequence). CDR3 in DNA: TGTGCCAGCACTATGATAGCGGGTGATTCCTACGAGCAGTACTTC. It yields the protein CASTMIAGDSYEQYF. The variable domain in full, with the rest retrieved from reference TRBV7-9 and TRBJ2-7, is DTGVSQNPRHKITKRGQNVTFRCDPISEHNRLYWYRQTLGQGPEFLTYFQNEAQLEKSRLLSDRFSAERPKGSFSTLEIQRTEQGDSAMYLCASTMIAGDSYEQYFGPGTRLTVT.

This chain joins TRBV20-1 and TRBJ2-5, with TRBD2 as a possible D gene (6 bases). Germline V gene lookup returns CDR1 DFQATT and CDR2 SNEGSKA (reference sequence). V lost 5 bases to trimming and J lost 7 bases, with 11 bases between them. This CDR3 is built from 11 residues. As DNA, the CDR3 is TGCAGTGCTGGGGGGTACGGGACCCAGTACTTC. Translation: CSAGGYGTQYF.

The CDR3 protein is CASSEYGGSYEQYF. The CDR3 region has the DNA TGTGCCAGCAGTGAATACGGCGGATCCTACGAGCAGTACTTC. The rearrangement joins TRBV6-1 to TRBJ2-7; D gene unclear. Looked up from germline, CDR1 is MNHNS and CDR2 is SASEGT. Between the trimmed V and J ends, which lost 2 bases and 1 base, there was a span of 9 bases. This CDR3 has 14 amino acids.

CDR3 nucleotides: TGTGCCAGCAGCGCCCGGGACCGGCCCTACGAGCAGTACTTC. Its translation is CASSARDRPYEQYF. The chain is built from TRBV7-9 and TRBJ2-7; perhaps D is TRBD1 or TRBD2 (5 bases each). The CDR3 spans 14 residues. Germline CDR1 and CDR2: SEHNR and FQNEAQ (reference sequence). The V end was cut by 5 bases, the J end by 2 bases, with 13 bases between. Together with reference TRBV7-9 and TRBJ2-7, the CDR3 gives the full variable domain: DTGVSQNPRHKITKRGQNVTFRCDPISEHNRLYWYRQTLGQGPEFLTYFQNEAQLEKSRLLSDRFSAERPKGSFSTLEIQRTEQGDSAMYLCASSARDRPYEQYFGPGTRLTVT.